The entry below gives a single T cell receptor (beta chain) sequence along with its context. The specificity of this receptor is unknown. Base qualities are not provided; no much larger clone lies one nucleotide away. Receptor amplification or capture employed 5' RACE. TCRdb names Illumina HiSeq 2500 as the instrument used. A second PCR of about 7 to 12 cycles was run with a J-beta primer mix and a sample-barcoded 5' primer. A template-switch 5' adaptor carrying 12 random nucleotides introduced a unique molecular identifier onto each TCR beta cDNA molecule. Each sample yielded at least 3 million CDR3-containing paired-end reads. The Mint cDNA synthesis kit, primed by a TRBC-specific oligonucleotide, was used to synthesize first-strand cDNA from all RNA. Following uracil-DNA glycosylase treatment, a first 18-cycle PCR with universal primers M1SS and BC2_uni_R was performed on all cDNA. In the authors' own workflow: For normalization, 1 million high-quality reads were randomly selected from each sample, with every read carrying a distinct molecular identifier. Reads with shared molecular identifiers were discarded instead of being binned into consensus sequences. MiTCR, run with a Q25 quality threshold and the strictest error-elimination algorithm, handled CDR3 identification, clonotype clustering and error correction. Lower-bound total TCR beta diversity was estimated with a nonparametric unseen species model using Euler transformation. In-frame beta chains were kept once TCRdb had trimmed the public reads at Q25 with fastp and called clones with MiXCR. Rows are unified per CDR3 protein, each entry keeping the most common DNA and genes. The V and J calls come from TCRdb's annotation, not from the publication. For this sample there are approximately 880,000 distinct CDR3 sequences; roughly 52% appear just once. The ten biggest clones cover around an eighth of the sample.

The approximately 40 donors, aged roughly 6 to 100 years, were systemically healthy Caucasian individuals from Russia. Each donor gave about 9.2 milliliters of peripheral blood, drawn into EDTA-treated Vacutainer tubes. Ficoll-Paque density-gradient centrifugation was used to isolate PBMCs, with at least 6.5 million per sample. Total RNA, at least 6 micrograms per sample, was extracted from PBMCs with Trizol reagent. For every donor, an aliquot of PBMCs went through flow cytometry to measure the percentages of naive CD45RAhigh/CD27high T cells. These data come from a study of blood T cells in healthy people across ages (dated by TCRdb to between 2014 and 2016). For the study in its entirety: In model experiments, roughly one uniquely barcoded TCR beta cDNA molecule per two T cells was captured by template switching. To track age-related changes in TCR beta repertoire diversity, the study relied on deep sequencing normalized with unique cDNA molecular identifiers. To avoid experimental bias, donors of different ages were randomly spread across the sequencing lanes. The study analyzed two additional independent replicas of 1 million unique cDNA reads from the same blood draw for two donors, one aged 18 to 29 and one aged 80 or older. Donors were grouped into four age groups: young (average approximately 15 years), middle-aged (less than 40), aged (around 60) and long-lived (less than 85). Broader findings and caveats from the paper: The CMV infection status of donors was not known, potentially confounding age-related changes in expanded clonotypes. As age increased, observed TCR beta diversity per million T cells dropped in a roughly linear way, and a significant reduction was already evident by age about 40. Estimates of total diversity from one million sequenced T cells were regarded as lower bounds and underestimates. Since profiling was done on bulk unsorted PBMCs, naive and antigen-experienced compartments could not be conclusively compared. There was a strong correlation between observed TCR beta diversity and the percentage of naive T cells measured by flow cytometry. Compared with the aged group, the long-lived group had more naive CD4+ T cells, fewer expanded clones and increased TCR diversity, a pattern suggesting age selection.

Between the V and J ends, shortened by 1 base and 0 bases respectively, the junction contains 13 bases. In the germline V gene, CDR1 corresponds to SNHLY and CDR2 to FYNNEI. The cysteine opens and the phenylalanine closes a CDR3 of 17 amino acids. Solely the CDR3 DNA is kept, with 51 bases framed from the first base. The V and J genes are TRBV2 and TRBJ1-5; TRBD1 is a possible D gene, resting on 5 matching bases. Sequencing was carried out using blood. This clonotype was sampled from a young man in good health. CDR3 loop: CASSEGRRGYSNQPQHF. The DNA sequence reads TGTGCCAGCAGTGAAGGGCGGCGGGGGTATAGCAATCAGCCCCAGCATTTT. Joined to the reference TRBV2 and TRBJ1-5 proteins, this CDR3 gives the full variable domain: EPEVTQTPSHQVTQMGQEVILRCVPISNHLYFYWYRQILGQKVEFLVSFYNNEISEKSEIFDDQFSVERPDGSNFTLKIRSTKLEDSAMYFCASSEGRRGYSNQPQHFGDGTRLSIL.